These 15 T cell receptor beta chains originate from one sample sequenced in a study of T-cell reconstitution after alpha-beta-depleted transplantation in children. Unique molecular identifiers featured in how the TCRbeta library was prepared. Using its own MiXCR run on the PCR reads, TCRdb lists one record per CDR3 protein. The repertoire holds roughly 500,000 distinct CDR3 sequences, with approximately 13% as singletons. This specimen consisted of PBMCs from the stem cell graft donor, obtained from the stem cell graft. The origin of the receptors is a human donor who donated a stem cell graft to a child with combined immunodeficiency.

This clonotype was observed a few times. One end of the junction is discordant with germline, which a read error may explain. This rearrangement joins TRBV7-7 to TRBJ2-3; 14 bases match TRBD2. CDR3 length equals 15 residues. Germline V gene lookup returns CDR1 SSHAT and CDR2 FNYEAQ (reference sequence). The CDR3 DNA is TGTGCTAGCAGCTCGACTAGCGGGGGGGTGGATACGCAGTATTTT. It codes for CASSSTSGGVDTQYF.

In this sample, this clonotype turned up many times. The junction departs from germline at one end; a sequencing error may be responsible. The rearrangement joins TRBV7-2 to TRBJ2-2; no reliable D call. From germline, CDR1 is SGHTA and CDR2 FQGNSA. This CDR3 contains 13 residues. DNA for the CDR3: TGCGCCAGCAGCTTGGTGTCCGGCGGGGAGCTGTTTTTT. Translating it yields CASSLVSGGELFF.

This clonotype was observed a few times. One end of the junction is discordant with germline, which a read error may explain. The chain links TRBV4-3 to TRBJ2-7; 9 bases are shared with TRBD1. The length of the CDR3 is 14 residues. Germline loops: CDR1 LGHNA, CDR2 YSLEER. CDR3 sequence reads: CASSSGTGSSEQYF. DNA for the CDR3: TGCGCCAGCAGTTCCGGGACAGGGTCCTCCGAGCAGTACTTC.

In this sample, this clonotype turned up a few times. The chain links TRBV15 to TRBJ2-3; D is uncertain. The V end lost 0 bases, the J end lost 4 bases, and 5 bases lay between the germline ends. Germline V gives CDR1 LNHNV, CDR2 YYDKDF (reference sequence). CDR3 length: 13 residues. The CDR3 is CATSRDFADTQYF. CDR3 sequence (DNA): TGTGCCACCAGCAGAGATTTTGCAGATACGCAGTATTTT.

This clonotype was counted between two and nine times. V and J are TRBV6-2 or TRBV6-3 and TRBJ2-7, with 8 bases aligning to TRBD2. Germline CDR1 reads MNHEY; CDR2 reads SVGEGT. V was clipped by 6 bases and J by 1 base; unmatched bases: 5. The CDR3 runs to 14 residues. The CDR3 is CASSLLAESYEQYF. The DNA for the CDR3 is TGTGCCAGCAGCCTACTAGCGGAATCCTACGAGCAGTACTTC.

A few counts support this clonotype. This chain joins TRBV4-3 and TRBJ1-1; 11 bases agree with TRBD1. J gave up 5 bases and V 1 base, and 6 bases lay outside the gene matches. The CDR3 runs to 16 residues. Germline V gene lookup returns CDR1 LGHNA and CDR2 YSLEER. This CDR3 is CASSQGTGGGGTEAFF. CDR3 in DNA: TGCGCCAGCAGCCAAGGGACAGGGGGCGGTGGTACTGAAGCTTTCTTT.

The V call is TRBV7-9, the J call TRBJ2-5; a possible D gene is TRBD1 (6 bases). Germline V gene lookup returns CDR1 SEHNR and CDR2 FQNEAQ (reference sequence). V lost 3 bases and J lost 4, with 12 bases in between. The CDR3 has 14 residues. CDR3 residues: CASSFPKGVETQYF. CDR3 bases: TGTGCCAGCAGCTTCCCCAAGGGGGTAGAGACCCAGTACTTC.

The sample holds a few counts of this clonotype. The chain recombines TRBV10-3 with TRBJ2-5, with D possibly matching TRBD2 (6 bases). CDR3 length: 13 residues. Germline CDR1 reads ENHRY; CDR2 reads SYGVKD. Trimming took 3 bases from V and 3 from J, leaving 8 bases between them. The CDR3 sequence: CAISEGGEETQYF. The CDR3 coding sequence is TGTGCCATCAGTGAAGGAGGGGAAGAGACCCAGTACTTC.

The chain carries TRBV7-9 and TRBJ1-1; no firm D call. The CDR3 extends over 13 amino acids. Trimming took 5 bases from V and 6 from J, leaving 13 bases between them. Germline-derived CDR1 and CDR2 are SEHNR and FQNEAQ (reference sequence). For the CDR3, the DNA is TGTGCCAGCAGCCTAGGGAATTGGGCTGAAGCTTTCTTT. Translating it yields CASSLGNWAEAFF.

Ten or more counts support this clonotype. The chain carries TRBV10-3 and TRBJ2-3; 9 bases are shared with TRBD2. The CDR3 contains 15 residues. Trimming cost V 10 bases and J 0 bases; bases outside gene matches: 8. CDR1 and CDR2 (germline): ENHRY, SYGVKD. CDR3 sequence (DNA): TGTGCCACCCTCCCTACTAGCGGGAGCACAGATACGCAGTATTTT. It yields the protein CATLPTSGSTDTQYF.

The sample holds a few counts of this clonotype. The gene calls are TRBV6-2 or TRBV6-3 and TRBJ2-1; 7 bases match TRBD2. CDR1 is MNHEY and CDR2 is SVGEGT in the germline V gene. V was pared by 6 bases and J by 9 bases, with 14 bases of the junction left unmatched. This CDR3 comprises 15 residues. The CDR3 DNA follows: TGTGCCAGCAGCGATCCGGGGGGACGCACCACTGAGCAGTTCTTC. Protein: CASSDPGGRTTEQFF.

This clonotype was seen only a few times. The chain recombines TRBV27 with TRBJ2-5; D possibly corresponds to TRBD2 (6 bases). Germline loops: CDR1 MNHEY, CDR2 SMNVEV (reference sequence). The CDR3 is made up of 15 amino acids. Trimming cost V 1 base and J 5 bases, with 14 bases left between them. The CDR3 spells CASSLYGLGGETQYF. CDR3 bases: TGTGCCAGCAGTTTATATGGACTCGGAGGGGAGACCCAGTACTTC.

The sample holds many counts of this clonotype. The CDR3 is CASSLATGRGTEAFF. The CDR3 coding sequence is TGTGCCAGCAGCTTGGCGACAGGGAGGGGAACTGAAGCTTTCTTT. V and J are TRBV5-6 and TRBJ1-1; 7 bases agree with TRBD1. V gave up 0 bases and J gave up 5 bases; unmatched junction bases: 7. The length of the CDR3 is 15 residues. Germline assignment: CDR1 SGHDT and CDR2 YYEEEE.

This clonotype occurred a few times. The V gene is TRBV27, the J gene TRBJ1-1; unclear D gene. CDR1 is MNHEY, CDR2 SMNVEV, per germline (reference sequence). V was cut by 8 bases and J by 0 bases, with 10 bases left in between. The CDR3 loop spans 13 amino acids. The CDR3 nucleotides are TGTGCCAGCGGAAAAGGGATGAACACTGAAGCTTTCTTT. The encoded protein is CASGKGMNTEAFF.

This clonotype occurred a few times. The chain couples TRBV7-9 to TRBJ2-7; either TRBD1 or TRBD2 may fit D (5 bases each). This CDR3 region has 15 residues. V was pared by 8 bases and J by 3 bases, with 20 bases between. Germline V lookup: CDR1 SEHNR, CDR2 FQNEAQ (reference sequence). The CDR3 reads CASEGPGQVDYEQYF. Written as DNA, the CDR3 is TGTGCCAGCGAAGGCCCGGGGCAGGTGGACTACGAGCAGTACTTC.